This T cell receptor (beta chain) was sequenced during a study of control samples from healthy donors and cancer patients. Assay: immunoSEQ multiplex PCR; the TCRdb copy retains only in-frame clones and omits some. This table holds about 140,000 clones, around nine tenths found once. This CDR3 has 16 residues. Trimming cost V 3 bases and J 0 bases, with 13 bases left between them. The V gene's germline CDR1 is MNHNS and CDR2 SASEGT. The rearrangement links TRBV6-1 to TRBJ2-3; weak D call: TRBD2 (6 bases). Sequencing used blood. This clonotype originated in a young man in good health. CDR3: CASSDAIGTSTDTQYF. CDR3 nucleotide sequence: TGTGCCAGCAGTGACGCCATAGGGACTAGCACAGATACGCAGTATTTT.